The 10 T cell receptor beta chains below come from one sample, sequenced in a study of blood T cell repertoires in COVID-19. Profiled with immunoSEQ multiplex PCR; TCRdb holds only in-frame clones, not every one. This table holds about 200,000 clones, 70% to 90% found once. The sample was peripheral blood. The receptor set was obtained from a woman of 80 years or more with acute or convalescent COVID-19.

This clone appeared a single time. The V and J genes are TRBV7-3 and TRBJ1-6; a possible D gene is TRBD1 (6 bases). Trimming took off 2 bases at V and 5 bases at J, with 13 bases between the two ends. The germline gives CDR1 SGHTA, CDR2 FQGTGA. The length of the CDR3 is 16 residues. Here the CDR3 reads CASSLFPGQDNSPLHF. The CDR3 DNA follows: TGTGCCAGCAGCTTATTCCCGGGACAAGATAATTCACCCCTCCACTTT.

CDR3 coding DNA: TGTGCCAGCTCGCGGGACAGGGGTAACTATGGCTACACCTTC. Its protein is CASSRDRGNYGYTF. This chain connects TRBV18 to TRBJ1-2; TRBD1 agrees at 10 bases. The CDR3 totals 14 residues. J gave up 1 base and V 6 bases, and 2 bases lay outside the gene matches. CDR1 is KGHSH and CDR2 is LQKENI in the germline V gene.

The DNA for the CDR3 is TGTGCCAGCAGCCTGAGACTTGCCCCCTACGAGCAGTACTTC. As protein: CASSLRLAPYEQYF. This chain links TRBV7-8 with TRBJ2-7; D is unclear. Germline lookup yields CDR1 SGHVS and CDR2 FQNEAQ. This CDR3 is built from 14 residues. The germline V and J ends were trimmed by 5 bases and 2 bases, with 13 bases remaining between them.

The chain recombines TRBV6-2 or TRBV6-3 with TRBJ2-7, with unresolved D. The CDR3 length is 17 residues. The germline V gene encodes CDR1 MNHEY and CDR2 SVGEGT. V dropped 0 bases and J dropped 4 bases, with 19 bases sitting between them. CDR3 in DNA: TGTGCCAGCAGTTACTCGATCCATGCCCCCCAAGCGTACGAGCAGTACTTC. Translation: CASSYSIHAPQAYEQYF.

There are a few counts of this clone. V is TRBV29-1 and J is TRBJ1-2, with D unresolved. Germline V CDR1 and CDR2: SQVTM, ANQGSEA. This CDR3 is built from 11 residues. The germline V and J ends were trimmed by 4 bases and 2 bases, with 5 bases remaining between them. CDR3 sequence (DNA): TGCAGCGTTGGAGGGAACTATGGCTACACCTTC. It codes for CSVGGNYGYTF.

The chain links TRBV5-8 to TRBJ1-1; maybe TRBD1 (6 bases). Germline CDR1 SGHTS, CDR2 YDEGEE. The CDR3 consists of 13 residues. V shed 3 bases and J shed 6 bases, with 12 bases lying between them. Here the CDR3 DNA reads TGTGCCAGCAGCTACAGGGATCTGGCTGAAGCTTTCTTT. It codes for CASSYRDLAEAFF.

This clone was recorded only once. V gene TRBV24-1 combines with J gene TRBJ2-1, with TRBD2 identical over 9 bases. CDR3 length: 18 amino acids. Losses at the gene ends were 4 bases for V and 5 bases for J; bases not matched to a gene: 14. In germline, CDR1 is KGHDR, CDR2 SFDVKD. The CDR3: CATSDPVGVAGENNEQFF. In nucleotides, the CDR3 is TGTGCCACCAGTGACCCCGTGGGAGTAGCGGGAGAGAACAATGAGCAGTTCTTC.

V gene TRBV6-5 combines with J gene TRBJ2-2; 8 nucleotides line up with TRBD2. Germline CDR1 is MNHEY and CDR2 is SVGAGI. The CDR3 spans 14 residues. J lost 5 bases, V lost 8 bases, and 7 bases had no gene match. CDR3 protein: CASQWTSYTGELFF. The CDR3 DNA reads as TGTGCCAGCCAGTGGACTAGCTATACCGGGGAGCTGTTTTTT.

The rearrangement uses TRBV14 and TRBJ2-7; 7 bases line up with TRBD2. The V segment lost 0 bases and the J segment 3 bases; nucleotides outside the gene matches: 5. Germline-derived CDR1 and CDR2 are SGHDN and FVKESK. This CDR3 region has 15 residues. CDR3 nucleotides: TGTGCCAGCAGCCAAGATGTCCAGCGGGGCTACGAGCAGTACTTC. Translated: CASSQDVQRGYEQYF.

This chain connects TRBV11-3 to TRBJ2-1; 9 bases align to TRBD2. Germline V gives CDR1 SGHNT, CDR2 YENEEA. The CDR3 runs to 16 residues. V shed 1 base, J shed 4 bases, and the junction held 5 bases outside the gene matches. The CDR3: CASSLAGTSLYNEQFF. The CDR3, as DNA: TGTGCCAGCAGCTTAGCCGGGACTAGCCTGTACAATGAGCAGTTCTTC.